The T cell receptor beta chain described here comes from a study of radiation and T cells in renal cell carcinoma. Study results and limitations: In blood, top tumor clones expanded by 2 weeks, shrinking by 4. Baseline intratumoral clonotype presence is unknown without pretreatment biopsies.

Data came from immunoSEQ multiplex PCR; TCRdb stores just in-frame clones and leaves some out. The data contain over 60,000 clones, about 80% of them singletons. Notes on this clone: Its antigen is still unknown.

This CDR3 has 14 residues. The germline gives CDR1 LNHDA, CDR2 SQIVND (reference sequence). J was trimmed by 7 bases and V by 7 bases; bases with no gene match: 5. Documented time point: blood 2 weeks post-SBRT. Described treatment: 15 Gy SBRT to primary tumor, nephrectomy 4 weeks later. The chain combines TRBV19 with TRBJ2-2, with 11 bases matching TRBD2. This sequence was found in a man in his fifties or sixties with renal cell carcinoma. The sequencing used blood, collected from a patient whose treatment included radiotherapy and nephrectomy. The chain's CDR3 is CASKSLAGGGELFF. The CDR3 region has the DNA TGTGCCAGTAAATCGCTAGCGGGAGGCGGGGAGCTGTTTTTT.